One sample yielded the 24 T cell receptor beta chains listed below, sequenced in a study of T cell responses to AZD1222 COVID-19 vaccine. Assay used: immunoSEQ multiplex PCR; TCRdb lists only in-frame clones, some missing. Here the sample spans 100,000 or so clones, about nine tenths being singletons. Sequences were derived from peripheral blood, sampled on day 0 of AZD1222 vaccination. The source is an adult in good health.

The rearrangement links TRBV5-4 to TRBJ2-6; possible D gene TRBD2, 7 bases. This CDR3 is built from 18 residues. The germline V gene encodes CDR1 SGHNT and CDR2 YYREEE (reference sequence). V lost 2 bases and J 5 bases, leaving 20 bases between the germline ends. The CDR3, as DNA: TGTGCCAGCAGCTTCGGGACACCCGGGGGGTTGTGGGCCAACGTCCTGACTTTC. Amino acid sequence: CASSFGTPGGLWANVLTF. Using reference TRBV5-4 and TRBJ2-6 for the parts outside the CDR3, the full variable domain is ETGVTQSPTHLIKTRGQQVTLRCSSQSGHNTVSWYQQALGQGPQFIFQYYREEENGRGNFPPRFSGLQFPNYSSELNVNALELDDSALYLCASSFGTPGGLWANVLTFGAGSRLTVL.

The CDR3 sequence: CASSPGTSGGKTYEQYF. Written as DNA, the CDR3 is TGTGCCAGCAGCCCCGGGACTAGCGGGGGGAAAACCTACGAGCAGTACTTC. V is TRBV7-9 and J is TRBJ2-7, with 15 bases identical to TRBD2. There are 17 residues in the CDR3. The J segment lost 2 bases and the V segment lost 5 bases, leaving 7 bases of the junction unmatched. Germline values: CDR1 SEHNR, CDR2 FQNEAQ (reference sequence).

The V call is TRBV4-2, the J call TRBJ2-2; 8 nucleotides line up with TRBD1. This CDR3 spans 16 amino acids. Germline trimming cut 5 bases from V and 1 base from J; bases unmatched to any gene: 6. Germline V gene sequence: CDR1 LGHNA, CDR2 YNFKEQ. The DNA for the CDR3 is TGTGCCAGCAGCTTGCACAGGGGGGAGAACACCGGGGAGCTGTTTTTT. It yields the protein CASSLHRGENTGELFF.

CDR3: CASRERAYNEQFF. CDR3 sequence (DNA): TGTGCCAGCAGGGAACGGGCTTACAATGAGCAGTTCTTC. This chain joins TRBV7-8 and TRBJ2-1, with no clear D. Germline V lookup: CDR1 SGHVS, CDR2 FQNEAQ. V lost 6 bases, J lost 4 bases, and 10 bases lay in between. The CDR3 has 13 residues.

This clone appeared a single time. The chain joins TRBV27 to TRBJ1-1; 7 nucleotides line up with TRBD1. The CDR3 totals 14 residues. V dropped 5 bases and J dropped 5; count of bases not matched to a gene: 8. CDR1 is MNHEY, CDR2 SMNVEV, per germline (reference sequence). The CDR3, as DNA: TGTGCCAGCAGTCCCCAGGGGGATAGGACTGAAGCTTTCTTT. As protein: CASSPQGDRTEAFF.

The chain uses TRBV10-3 and TRBJ1-1, with a tentative D call TRBD1 (5 bases). The CDR3 loop spans 13 amino acids. Germline CDR1 reads ENHRY; CDR2 reads SYGVKD. Trimming left V 6 bases short and J 2 bases short, with 10 bases between. The CDR3 region has the DNA TGTGCCATCAGGGTGGGACCAAACACTGAAGCTTTCTTT. Translating it yields CAIRVGPNTEAFF.

The chain couples TRBV28 to TRBJ1-4; D might be TRBD1 (5 bases). The CDR3 has 14 amino acids. V lost 6 bases, J lost 8 bases, and 16 bases lay in between. CDR1 MDHEN and CDR2 SYDVKM come from the germline V gene. The CDR3 protein is CASRGGRGREKLFF. The CDR3 region has the DNA TGTGCCAGCAGGGGGGGAAGGGGAAGGGAAAAACTGTTTTTT.

The chain recombines TRBV7-8 with TRBJ1-2, with 9 bases fitting TRBD1. Germline V CDR1 and CDR2: SGHVS, FQNEAQ. V shed 1 base and J 4 bases; nucleotides not matched to a gene: 4. The CDR3 contains 15 residues. CDR3 sequence: CASSLGQGGVYGYTF. As DNA, the CDR3 is TGTGCCAGCAGCTTAGGACAGGGGGGGGTCTATGGCTACACCTTC.

The CDR3 bases are TGTGCCAGCAGCGGAGGCCCCGACAGGGAAAAAAACATTCAGTACTTC. This translates into CASSGGPDREKNIQYF. The genes are TRBV7-9 and TRBJ2-4, with 7 bases lining up with TRBD1. CDR3 size: 16 residues. The trim removed 5 bases at V and 4 bases at J, leaving 11 bases unmatched. Germline CDR1 and CDR2: SEHNR and FQNEAQ (reference sequence).

CDR3 residues: CARVTLQGTTEAFF. CDR3 in DNA: TGTGCCAGGGTTACCCTACAGGGGACCACTGAAGCTTTCTTT. The chain links TRBV19 to TRBJ1-1, with 7 positions matching TRBD1. This CDR3 spans 14 amino acids. Unmatched junction bases numbered 11, after V lost 9 bases and J lost 4 bases. Per germline, CDR1 LNHDA and CDR2 SQIVND (reference sequence).

This chain uses TRBV7-8 with TRBJ1-1; maybe TRBD1 (6 bases). V was shortened by 5 bases and J by 4 bases, with 14 bases between the two germline ends. The CDR3 totals 14 residues. From germline, CDR1 is SGHVS and CDR2 FQNEAQ. The CDR3 is CASSPRTVFTEAFF. Written as DNA, the CDR3 is TGTGCCAGCAGCCCCCGGACAGTCTTCACTGAAGCTTTCTTT.

The chain carries TRBV19 and TRBJ1-6, with a weak D call TRBD1 (6 bases). V lost 1 base, J lost 9 bases, and 13 bases lay in between. The CDR3 loop spans 15 amino acids. Germline V lookup: CDR1 LNHDA, CDR2 SQIVND (reference sequence). The CDR3 nucleotides are TGTGCCAGTAGTATAGGAACAGGGACCGCTTCACCCCTCCACTTT. Translation: CASSIGTGTASPLHF. Based on the CDR3 plus reference TRBV19 and TRBJ1-6, the full variable domain is DGGITQSPKYLFRKEGQNVTLSCEQNLNHDAMYWYRQDPGQGLRLIYYSQIVNDFQKGDIAEGYSVSREKKESFPLTVTSAQKNPTAFYLCASSIGTGTASPLHFGNGTRLTVT.

This sequence joins TRBV10-3 and TRBJ1-2; possibly TRBD1 for D (6 bases). Germline values: CDR1 ENHRY, CDR2 SYGVKD. The CDR3 runs to 13 residues. Between the trimmed V and J ends, which lost 10 bases and 6 bases, there was a span of 18 bases. CDR3 sequence reads: CATLPLRGNGYTF. In DNA form, the CDR3 reads TGTGCCACCCTTCCTCTGAGGGGGAATGGCTACACCTTC.

This rearrangement joins TRBV28 to TRBJ1-6; the match to TRBD1 covers 7 bases. Looked up from germline, CDR1 is MDHEN and CDR2 is SYDVKM. V shed 6 bases and J 7 bases; nucleotides not matched to a gene: 6. The CDR3 runs to 14 residues. CDR3 bases: TGTGCCAGCAGCCCGACAGGGAACAATTCACCCCTCCACTTT. Encoded protein: CASSPTGNNSPLHF. Supplemented by reference TRBV28 and TRBJ1-6, the full variable domain reads DVKVTQSSRYLVKRTGEKVFLECVQDMDHENMFWYRQDPGLGLRLIYFSYDVKMKEKGDIPEGYSVSREKKERFSLILESASTNQTSMYLCASSPTGNNSPLHFGNGTRLTVT.

The count of this clone is one. V is TRBV30 and J is TRBJ2-1; 10 nucleotides line up with TRBD1. The CDR3 is made up of 18 amino acids. Germline V CDR1 and CDR2: GTSNPN, SVGIG (reference sequence). With V trimmed by 1 base and J by 5 bases, 14 bases remained unmatched. The CDR3 region has the DNA TGTGCCTGGAGTGACTCCGACAGGGGGCATATGCTTAACAATGAGCAGTTCTTC. This translates into CAWSDSDRGHMLNNEQFF.

This rearrangement joins TRBV2 to TRBJ2-7, with D possibly TRBD2 on 6 matching bases. The germline V gene has CDR1 SNHLY and CDR2 FYNNEI. Trimming pared 4 bases from V and 3 bases from J, leaving 13 bases between. CDR3 length: 14 amino acids. Written as DNA, the CDR3 is TGTGCCAGCAGTGTAAGTACGGGGGACTACGAGCAGTACTTC. This gives the protein CASSVSTGDYEQYF.

This chain links TRBV7-9 with TRBJ1-1; the match to TRBD1 covers 7 bases. Trimming took 1 base from V and 3 from J; bases not matched to a gene: 5. This CDR3 contains 15 residues. CDR1 and CDR2 (germline): SEHNR, FQNEAQ (reference sequence). The CDR3 spells CASSLGTGQDTEAFF. CDR3 DNA: TGTGCCAGCAGCTTAGGGACAGGCCAGGACACTGAAGCTTTCTTT.

The V and J genes are TRBV6-1 and TRBJ2-7, with TRBD1 matching over 9 bases. Trimming cost V 2 bases and J 6 bases; bases outside gene matches: 11. This CDR3 is 16 amino acids long. Germline V gene sequence: CDR1 MNHNS, CDR2 SASEGT. CDR3 DNA sequence: TGTGCCAGCAGTGAAATGGCCGGGACAGGGTATTTCGAGCAGTACTTC. It yields the protein CASSEMAGTGYFEQYF.

J is TRBJ1-4 and V is TRBV9; TRBD1 aligns across 8 bases. CDR1 and CDR2 (germline): SGDLS, YYNGEE. This CDR3 is built from 13 residues. V was clipped by 3 bases and J by 8 bases; unmatched bases: 3. This CDR3 is CASSARTGEKLFF. As DNA, the CDR3 is TGTGCCAGCAGCGCCCGGACAGGGGAAAAACTGTTTTTT. Full variable domain (missing parts from reference TRBV9 and TRBJ1-4): DSGVTQTPKHLITATGQRVTLRCSPRSGDLSVYWYQQSLDQGLQFLIQYYNGEERAKGNILERFSAQQFPDLHSELNLSSLELGDSALYFCASSARTGEKLFFGSGTQLSVL.

The chain uses TRBV3-1 (or the pseudogene TRBV3-2) and TRBJ1-1; D remains unclear. CDR1 and CDR2 (germline): LGHDT, YNNKEL (reference sequence). The CDR3 covers 11 residues. V lost 2 bases, J lost 8 bases, and 6 bases lay in between. CDR3 sequence: CASSQRSEAFF. The CDR3 bases are TGTGCCAGCAGCCAACGGTCCGAAGCTTTCTTT.

The chain couples TRBV7-9 to TRBJ1-4; D gene unclear. The CDR3 sequence is 11 residues long. Trimming pared 9 bases from V and 8 bases from J, leaving 10 bases between. The germline gives CDR1 SEHNR, CDR2 FQNEAQ (reference sequence). The CDR3 here is CASAMGEKLFF. The CDR3 DNA reads TGTGCCAGTGCCATGGGGGAAAAACTGTTTTTT. The full variable domain, with the rest looked up from reference TRBV7-9 and TRBJ1-4, is DTGVSQNPRHKITKRGQNVTFRCDPISEHNRLYWYRQTLGQGPEFLTYFQNEAQLEKSRLLSDRFSAERPKGSFSTLEIQRTEQGDSAMYLCASAMGEKLFFGSGTQLSVL.

This chain connects TRBV10-3 to TRBJ1-1; D gene unclear. Germline V gene data show CDR1 as ENHRY and CDR2 as SYGVKD. The CDR3 sequence is 13 residues long. The V and J ends lost 6 bases and 3 bases respectively, with 11 bases between them. CDR3 region: CAIRVKVDTEAFF. CDR3 DNA: TGTGCCATCAGAGTGAAGGTGGACACTGAAGCTTTCTTT.

The chain joins TRBV4-1 to TRBJ1-2; 8 bases line up with TRBD1. The CDR3 extends over 14 amino acids. Germline CDR1 MGHRA, CDR2 YSYEKL. Trimming removed 3 bases from V and 6 bases from J; junction bases left unmatched: 6. CDR3 amino acids: CASSHLQGEDGYTF. CDR3 coding DNA: TGCGCCAGCAGCCACCTACAGGGGGAAGATGGCTACACCTTC.

This clone occurred once. The gene calls are TRBV6-5 and TRBJ2-3; 7 nucleotides line up with TRBD2. Per the germline V gene, CDR1 is MNHEY and CDR2 is SVGAGI. The CDR3 length is 13 residues. V lost 6 bases to trimming and J lost 3 bases; unmatched junction nucleotides: 3. CDR3 DNA: TGTGCCAGCAGCGGGGGGTTTACAGATACGCAGTATTTT. This gives the protein CASSGGFTDTQYF.